Shown below are 7 T cell receptor beta chains from a single sample sequenced in a study of blood T cell repertoires in COVID-19. Repertoires were generated with immunoSEQ multiplex PCR, while TCRdb's copy carries only in-frame clones and drops some. This repertoire shows a few hundred thousand clones, 87% found once; its top ten account for 2% to 3%. The sample consisted of peripheral blood. These receptor sequences come from a man aged 18 to 35 with active or convalescent COVID-19.

The chain recombines TRBV5-1 with TRBJ2-3; 7 bases map to TRBD2. The CDR3 covers 16 residues. The V segment lost 0 bases and the J segment 3 bases; nucleotides outside the gene matches: 7. Germline V lookup: CDR1 SGHRS, CDR2 YFSETQ. The CDR3, as DNA: TGCGCCAGCAGCTTGGCCGGTGCGGGACTAACAGATACGCAGTATTTT. Residues: CASSLAGAGLTDTQYF.

The chain uses TRBV4-3 and TRBJ2-3; TRBD2 aligns across 8 bases. The trim removed 1 base at V and 5 bases at J, leaving 2 bases unmatched. The CDR3 is made up of 14 amino acids. Germline values: CDR1 LGHNA, CDR2 YSLEER. CDR3 protein: CASSQGTSGDTQYF. In nucleotides, the CDR3 is TGCGCCAGCAGCCAAGGAACTAGCGGAGATACGCAGTATTTT.

The sample holds a few counts of this clone. Here the CDR3 DNA reads TGTGCCAGCAGCTTAGACAGGAGATCACCCCTCCACTTT. It translates to CASSLDRRSPLHF. V gene TRBV11-1 combines with J gene TRBJ1-6; weak D call: TRBD1 (5 bases). CDR1 is SGHAT, CDR2 FQDESV, per germline (reference sequence). V was shortened by 1 base and J by 10 bases, with 8 bases between the two germline ends. The CDR3 is 13 residues long.

This clone has just one count. The rearrangement joins TRBV5-5 to TRBJ2-5, with D perhaps TRBD1 (6 bases). This CDR3 comprises 12 residues. Germline V gene lookup returns CDR1 SGHKS and CDR2 YYEKEE (reference sequence). The V end lost 5 bases, the J end lost 3 bases, and 8 bases lay between the germline ends. CDR3 nucleotide sequence: TGTGCCAGCAGTTACAGGGAAGAGACCCAGTACTTC. Translated, it gives CASSYREETQYF.

This clone was observed a few times. The rearrangement joins TRBV10-1 to TRBJ2-7; D might be TRBD2 (7 bases). The CDR3 consists of 15 residues. Germline CDR1 WNHNN, CDR2 SYGVQD (reference sequence). V was pared by 0 bases and J by 9 bases, with 18 bases between. The CDR3 DNA reads TGCGCCAGCAGTGAGTCCATCTCGGCGGGGGCTCCGCAGTACTTC. This encodes CASSESISAGAPQYF.

CDR3 DNA: TGTGCCAGTAGTTACATCCCAAGCGGGGTGAGCTCCTACAATGAGCAGTTCTTC. Translation: CASSYIPSGVSSYNEQFF. This sequence joins TRBV19 and TRBJ2-1, with 7 bases fitting TRBD2. The CDR3 is 18 amino acids. Germline CDR1 reads LNHDA; CDR2 reads SQIVND (reference sequence). Germline trimming cut 5 bases from V and 0 bases from J; bases unmatched to any gene: 13.

V and J are TRBV28 and TRBJ1-1; 9 bases are a match to TRBD1. V shed 6 bases and J 1 base; nucleotides not matched to a gene: 9. The length of the CDR3 is 16 residues. CDR1 and CDR2 (germline): MDHEN, SYDVKM. CDR3 nucleotides: TGTGCCAGCAGCTCAGCCGGGACAGGGTCGAACACTGAAGCTTTCTTT. Residues: CASSSAGTGSNTEAFF.